The 17 T cell receptor beta chains given below trace back to one sample, sequenced in a study of T-cell memory formation after mild COVID-19. Using its own MiXCR run on the 5' RACE reads, TCRdb lists one record per CDR3 protein. The sample has approximately 300,000 distinct CDR3 sequences, approximately 15% seen once. Sequencing was done on a sample of PBMCs or a T cell subset sorted from them (not recorded which). The source of these receptors is a man aged 18 to 29 who had mild COVID-19 (a few samples of this study predate the infection). Cell type and time point are not known.

This clonotype appeared a few times. V and J are TRBV7-2 and TRBJ1-5, with D uncertain. The CDR3 has 15 residues. The germline gives CDR1 SGHTA, CDR2 FQGNSA. V was clipped by 5 bases and J by 10 bases, with 21 bases between them. Here the CDR3 DNA reads TGTGCCAGCAGCCAATTACGGGGTTTTCTGCGTCCCCAGCATTTT. It is translated as CASSQLRGFLRPQHF.

This sequence joins TRBV12-5 and TRBJ1-5, with no clear D. V gave up 6 bases and J gave up 5 bases, with 8 bases separating them. Per germline, CDR1 LGHNT and CDR2 FRNRAP. The CDR3 runs to 12 residues. The CDR3 DNA follows: TGTGCTAGTGGCGAATTGGATCAGCCCCAGCATTTT. The encoded protein is CASGELDQPQHF. Combining the CDR3 with reference TRBV12-5 and TRBJ1-5 gives the whole variable domain DARVTQTPRHKVTEMGQEVTMRCQPILGHNTVFWYRQTMMQGLELLAYFRNRAPLDDSGMPKDRFSAEMPDATLATLKIQPSEPRDSAVYFCASGELDQPQHFGDGTRLSIL.

The CDR3 nucleotides read TGTGCCAGCAGTTTAAGCGGGGGGCATGAGACCCAGTACTTC. This gives the protein CASSLSGGHETQYF. The J gene is TRBJ2-5, the V gene TRBV12-3 or TRBV12-4; 9 bases fit TRBD2. The CDR3 contains 14 residues. The J segment lost 5 bases and the V segment lost 2 bases, leaving 3 bases of the junction unmatched.

This clonotype was counted a few times. The V and J genes are TRBV20-1 and TRBJ2-5, with D perhaps matching TRBD2 (6 bases). This CDR3 is 14 amino acids long. Per the germline V gene, CDR1 is DFQATT and CDR2 is SNEGSKA (reference sequence). Trimming removed 2 bases at V and 7 bases at J, with 17 bases between. Written as DNA, the CDR3 is TGCAGTGCTAGAACGACAGCCTACGGGGGGACCCAGTACTTC. Translation: CSARTTAYGGTQYF.

The rearrangement links TRBV12-3 or TRBV12-4 to TRBJ2-3; tentative D call: TRBD1 (7 bases). The CDR3 runs to 15 residues. V lost 5 bases to trimming and J lost 2 bases, with 14 bases between them. CDR3 sequence: CASSQPGGFTDTQYF. CDR3 DNA sequence: TGTGCCAGCAGTCAACCAGGGGGGTTCACAGATACGCAGTATTTT.

As for this clonotype: One end of the junction does not line up with germline, which may come from a read error. The V call is TRBV7-9, the J call TRBJ2-7, with D maybe TRBD1 (7 bases). This CDR3 comprises 11 residues. Germline CDR1 is SEHNR and CDR2 is FQNEAQ (reference sequence). In DNA, the CDR3 is TGTGCCAGCAGCTTCGCGGGACAGCGAATCTTC. It codes for CASSFAGQRIF.

This chain uses TRBV20-1 with TRBJ2-7, with D tentatively TRBD1 (6 bases). The V gene lost 3 bases and the J gene lost 2 bases, with 8 bases spanning the gap. There are 12 residues in the CDR3. Germline assignment: CDR1 DFQATT and CDR2 SNEGSKA (reference sequence). The DNA of the CDR3 is TGCAGTGCTAGCCGGGACACCTACGAGCAGTACTTC. Its protein is CSASRDTYEQYF.

This chain joins TRBV7-9 and TRBJ2-5; 7 nucleotides match TRBD2. Germline V gene data show CDR1 as SEHNR and CDR2 as FQNEAQ (reference sequence). J gave up 3 bases and V 5 bases, and 9 bases lay outside the gene matches. The CDR3 is 15 amino acids. CDR3 in amino acids: CASSPPGAGEETQYF. In DNA, the CDR3 is TGTGCCAGCAGCCCCCCCGGGGCGGGGGAAGAGACCCAGTACTTC.

J is TRBJ1-2 and V is TRBV5-1, with D hard to call. The CDR3 extends over 15 amino acids. Germline V gene sequence: CDR1 SGHRS, CDR2 YFSETQ. Trimming left V 1 base short and J 1 base short, with 11 bases between. CDR3 amino acids: CASSLNGVLNYGYTF. CDR3 bases: TGCGCCAGCAGCTTGAACGGAGTCCTTAACTATGGCTACACCTTC.

This clonotype was recorded at least ten times. This chain uses TRBV5-1 with TRBJ2-6; 7 bases align to TRBD1. The V and J ends lost 4 bases and 4 bases, in that order; junction bases with no gene match: 8. From germline, CDR1 is SGHRS and CDR2 YFSETQ. The CDR3 totals 16 residues. This chain's CDR3 is CASSGSTGSGANVLTF. Written as DNA, the CDR3 is TGCGCCAGCAGCGGTTCGACAGGGTCCGGGGCCAACGTCCTGACTTTC.

The chain uses TRBV18 and TRBJ2-3; TRBD1 aligns across 8 bases. From germline, CDR1 is KGHSH and CDR2 LQKENI. The CDR3 length is 15 residues. The V gene end was trimmed by 5 bases and the J gene end by 6 bases; junction bases not matched to a gene: 10. CDR3 residues: CASSRQGPEVDTQYF. The CDR3 bases are TGTGCCAGCTCAAGACAGGGGCCTGAGGTGGATACGCAGTATTTT.

This clonotype occurred a few times. This rearrangement joins TRBV7-3 to TRBJ2-5; TRBD2 matches 8 bases. The V segment lost 7 bases and the J segment 5 bases; nucleotides outside the gene matches: 12. CDR1 is SGHTA and CDR2 is FQGTGA in the germline V gene. CDR3 length equals 15 residues. CDR3 sequence (DNA): TGTGCCAGCACAAGATTTAGCGGGGCCCCGGAGACCCAGTACTTC. This translates into CASTRFSGAPETQYF. The whole variable domain, filled in from reference TRBV7-3 and TRBJ2-5, reads GAGVSQTPSNKVTEKGKYVELRCDPISGHTALYWYRQSLGQGPEFLIYFQGTGAADDSGLPNDRFFAVRPEGSVSTLKIQRTERGDSAVYLCASTRFSGAPETQYFGPGTRLLVL.

This clonotype was observed a few times. The chain couples TRBV6-5 to TRBJ1-1, with no clear D. CDR3 length: 15 residues. The V end lost 0 bases, the J end lost 0 bases, and 8 bases lay between the germline ends. Germline lookup yields CDR1 MNHEY and CDR2 SVGAGI. The CDR3 sequence is CASSYSRAVNTEAFF. CDR3 nucleotide sequence: TGTGCCAGCAGTTACTCGAGGGCAGTGAACACTGAAGCTTTCTTT.

V usage is TRBV13 and J usage is TRBJ2-7, with D maybe TRBD1 (5 bases). Germline CDR1 is PRHDT and CDR2 is FYEKMQ (reference sequence). V lost 5 bases and J lost 4, with 15 bases in between. This CDR3 contains 14 residues. This CDR3 is CASSPPQGTYEQYF. CDR3 coding DNA: TGTGCCAGCAGCCCGCCTCAGGGAACATACGAGCAGTACTTC.

The chain recombines TRBV6-5 with TRBJ2-1; 10 positions agree with TRBD1. The CDR3 consists of 15 residues. The germline CDR1 and CDR2 sequences are MNHEY and SVGAGI. V was pared by 4 bases and J by 7 bases, with 7 bases of the junction left unmatched. In DNA form, the CDR3 reads TGTGCCAGCAGTTCCGACAGGGGGCCACGTAATGAGCAGTTCTTC. It yields the protein CASSSDRGPRNEQFF.

This clonotype occurred a few times. The CDR3 DNA reads TGTGCCAGCAGCTTACCGGGACAGGGGGCGAGGCAGACCCAGTACTTC. Its protein is CASSLPGQGARQTQYF. The J gene is TRBJ2-5, the V gene TRBV5-4; 12 nucleotides match TRBD1. After removal of 2 bases from V and 6 bases from J, the junction contained 8 bases not matched to a gene. The CDR3 spans 16 residues. Germline V gene sequence: CDR1 SGHNT, CDR2 YYREEE (reference sequence).

This chain links TRBV7-2 with TRBJ2-1; tentative D call: TRBD2 (7 bases). Germline V CDR1 and CDR2: SGHTA, FQGNSA. The CDR3 has 19 amino acids. V was clipped by 4 bases and J by 0 bases, with 22 bases between them. The CDR3 DNA follows: TGTGCCAGCAGCTCCACCTTCATTTGGGGGGGCCGCTCCTACAATGAGCAGTTCTTC. Encoded protein: CASSSTFIWGGRSYNEQFF.